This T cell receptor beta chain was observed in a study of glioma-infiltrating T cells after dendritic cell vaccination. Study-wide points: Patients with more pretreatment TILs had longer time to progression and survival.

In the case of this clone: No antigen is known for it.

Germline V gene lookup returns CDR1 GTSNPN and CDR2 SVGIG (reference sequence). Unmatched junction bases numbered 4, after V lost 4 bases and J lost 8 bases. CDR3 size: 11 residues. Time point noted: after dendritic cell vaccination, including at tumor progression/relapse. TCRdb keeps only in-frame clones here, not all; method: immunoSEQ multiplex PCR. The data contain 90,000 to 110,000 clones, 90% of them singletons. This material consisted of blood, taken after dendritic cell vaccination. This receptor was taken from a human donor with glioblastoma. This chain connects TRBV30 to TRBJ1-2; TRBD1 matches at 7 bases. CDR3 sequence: CAWISTGGYTF. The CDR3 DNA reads TGTGCCTGGATATCGACAGGGGGCTACACCTTC.